This T cell receptor beta chain stems from a study of preoperative IRX-2 immunotherapy in early breast cancer (dated by TCRdb to about 2019). The junction shows trimming of 7 bases on V and 0 bases on J, plus 9 bases between the germline ends. Based on the germline V gene (reference sequence), the CDR1 and CDR2 sequences are LNHDA and SQIVND. The CDR3 has 13 amino acids, counting the end cysteine and phenylalanine. The retained sequence is limited to the CDR3, 39 bases, with the frame set at the first base. Read against the paper, the sample's treatment or condition label means: preoperative locoregional IRX-2 cytokine immunotherapy. The samples were obtained from a phase Ib study that tested preoperative, locoregional IRX-2 cytokine immunotherapy designed to prime immune responses. Donors were patients with early-stage breast cancer who received IRX-2 before surgery. This clone occurred a few times. Its antigen target is currently unknown. Base qualities are not recorded, but no much larger clone differs from it by a single base.

Library preparation used the immunoSEQ multiplex PCR assay. What TCRdb holds here is the immuneACCESS table cut down to in-frame rearrangements. Part of the clones is not present; checked against another copy, under half of the missing clones reflect an unresolved V gene, and the others are unexplained. This sample lists 2,000 to 2,500 clones; 67% were detected once. About a tenth of the sample rests with the top ten. The sequence came from a human donor with breast cancer. The chain couples TRBV19 to TRBJ1-1; tentative D gene TRBD1, with 6 bases matching. The sequences come from tumor tissue, collected before IRX-2 immunotherapy. This receptor has the CDR3 CASIDRMNTEAFF. The sequence in DNA is TGTGCCAGTATCGACAGGATGAACACTGAAGCTTTCTTT.